The entry below describes one T cell receptor beta chain. The data were taken from a study of T cell responses to AZD1222 COVID-19 vaccine. Trimming removed 3 bases from V and 2 bases from J, with 4 bases in between. Germline loops: CDR1 DFQATT, CDR2 SNEGSKA (reference sequence). The CDR3 sequence is 11 residues long. The protocol was immunoSEQ multiplex PCR, while the TCRdb copy is restricted to in-frame clones and leaves out a portion. The sample has some 99,000 clones; about four fifths are singletons. V usage is TRBV20-1 and J usage is TRBJ2-5; D remains ambiguous. The TCR sequence derives from an adult who received the AZD1222 COVID-19 vaccine. Sequencing used peripheral blood, obtained 28 days after the second AZD1222 dose. Here the CDR3 reads CSASGQETQYF. The CDR3 region has the DNA TGCAGTGCTAGCGGACAAGAGACCCAGTACTTC.